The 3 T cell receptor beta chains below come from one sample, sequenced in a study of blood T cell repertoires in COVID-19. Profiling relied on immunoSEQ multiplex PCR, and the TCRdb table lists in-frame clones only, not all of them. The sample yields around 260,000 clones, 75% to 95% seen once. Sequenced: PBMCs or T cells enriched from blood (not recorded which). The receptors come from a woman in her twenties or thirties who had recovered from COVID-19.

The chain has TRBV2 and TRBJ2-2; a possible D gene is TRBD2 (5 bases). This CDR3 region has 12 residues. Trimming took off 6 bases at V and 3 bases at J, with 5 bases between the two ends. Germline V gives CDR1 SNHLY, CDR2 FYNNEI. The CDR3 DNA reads TGTGCCAGCAGGGAGGACACCGGGGAGCTGTTTTTT. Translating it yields CASREDTGELFF.

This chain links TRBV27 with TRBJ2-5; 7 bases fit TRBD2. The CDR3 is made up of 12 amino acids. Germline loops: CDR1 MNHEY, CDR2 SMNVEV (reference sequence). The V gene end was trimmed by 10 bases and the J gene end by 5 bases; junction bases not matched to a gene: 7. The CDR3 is CATRNGRETQYF. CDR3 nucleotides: TGTGCCACCCGGAACGGGAGGGAGACCCAGTACTTC.

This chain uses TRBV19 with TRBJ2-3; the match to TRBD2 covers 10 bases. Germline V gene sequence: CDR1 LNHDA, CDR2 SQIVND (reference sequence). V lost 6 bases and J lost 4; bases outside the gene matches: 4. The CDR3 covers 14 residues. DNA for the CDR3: TGTGCCAGTAGACCTAGCGGGAGCGCAGATACGCAGTATTTT. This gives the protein CASRPSGSADTQYF.